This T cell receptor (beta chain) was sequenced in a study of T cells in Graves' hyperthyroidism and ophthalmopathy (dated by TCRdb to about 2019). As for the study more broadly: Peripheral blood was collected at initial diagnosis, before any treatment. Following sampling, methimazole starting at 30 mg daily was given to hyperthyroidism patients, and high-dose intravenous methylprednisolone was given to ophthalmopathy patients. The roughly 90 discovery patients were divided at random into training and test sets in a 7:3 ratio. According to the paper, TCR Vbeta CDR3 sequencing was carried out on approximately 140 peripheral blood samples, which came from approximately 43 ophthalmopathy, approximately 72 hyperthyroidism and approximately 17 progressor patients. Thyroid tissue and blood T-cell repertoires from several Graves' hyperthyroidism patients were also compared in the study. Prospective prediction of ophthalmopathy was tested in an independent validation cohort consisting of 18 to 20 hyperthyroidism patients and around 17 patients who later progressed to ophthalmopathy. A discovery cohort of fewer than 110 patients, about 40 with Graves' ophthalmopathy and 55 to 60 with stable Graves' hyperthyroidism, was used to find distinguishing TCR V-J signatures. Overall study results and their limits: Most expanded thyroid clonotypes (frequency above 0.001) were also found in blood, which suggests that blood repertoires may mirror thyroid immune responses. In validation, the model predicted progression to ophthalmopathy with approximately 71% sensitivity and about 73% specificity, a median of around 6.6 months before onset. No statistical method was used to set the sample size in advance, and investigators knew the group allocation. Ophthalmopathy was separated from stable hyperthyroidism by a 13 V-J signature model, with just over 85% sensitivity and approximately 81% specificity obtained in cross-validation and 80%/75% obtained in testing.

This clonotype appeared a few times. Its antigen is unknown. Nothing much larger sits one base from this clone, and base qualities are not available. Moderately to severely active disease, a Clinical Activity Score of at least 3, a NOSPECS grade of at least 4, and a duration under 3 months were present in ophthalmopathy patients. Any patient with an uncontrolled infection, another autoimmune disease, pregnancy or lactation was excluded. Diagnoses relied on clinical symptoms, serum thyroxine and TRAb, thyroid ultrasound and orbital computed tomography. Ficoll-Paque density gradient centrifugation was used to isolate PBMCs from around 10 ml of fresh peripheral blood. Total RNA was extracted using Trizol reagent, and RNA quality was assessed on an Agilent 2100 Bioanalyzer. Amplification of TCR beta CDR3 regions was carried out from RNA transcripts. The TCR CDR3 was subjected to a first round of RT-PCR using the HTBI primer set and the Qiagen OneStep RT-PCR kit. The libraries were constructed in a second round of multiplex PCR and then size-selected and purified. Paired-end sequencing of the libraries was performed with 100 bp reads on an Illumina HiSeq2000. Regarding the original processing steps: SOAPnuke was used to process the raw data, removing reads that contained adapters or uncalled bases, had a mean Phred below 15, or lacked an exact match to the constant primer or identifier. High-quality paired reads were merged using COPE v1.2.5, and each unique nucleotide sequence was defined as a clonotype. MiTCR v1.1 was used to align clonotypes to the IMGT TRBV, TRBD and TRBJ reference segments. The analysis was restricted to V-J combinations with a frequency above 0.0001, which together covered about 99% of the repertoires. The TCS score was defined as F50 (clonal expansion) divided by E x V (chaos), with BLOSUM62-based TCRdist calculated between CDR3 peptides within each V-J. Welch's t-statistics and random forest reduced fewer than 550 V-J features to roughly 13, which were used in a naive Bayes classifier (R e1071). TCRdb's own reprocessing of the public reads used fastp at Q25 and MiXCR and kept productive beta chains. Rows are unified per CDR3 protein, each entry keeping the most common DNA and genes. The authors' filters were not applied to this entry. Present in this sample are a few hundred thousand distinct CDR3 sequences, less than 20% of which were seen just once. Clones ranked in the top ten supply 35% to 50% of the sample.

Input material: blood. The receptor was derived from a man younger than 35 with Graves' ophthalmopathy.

The CDR3 protein: CASSIRRTDYGYTF. The nucleotide sequence reads TGTGCCAGTAGTATTCGTCGGACTGACTATGGCTACACCTTC. The V gene is TRBV19 and the J gene is TRBJ1-2, with the D gene too uncertain to name. In the germline V gene (reference sequence), CDR1 corresponds to LNHDA and CDR2 to SQIVND. V is reduced by 3 bases and J by 3 bases, leaving a spacing of 11 bases between them. The CDR3 sequence holds 14 residues, the cysteine and phenylalanine included. The DNA shown is the 42-base CDR3, in frame from base 1.